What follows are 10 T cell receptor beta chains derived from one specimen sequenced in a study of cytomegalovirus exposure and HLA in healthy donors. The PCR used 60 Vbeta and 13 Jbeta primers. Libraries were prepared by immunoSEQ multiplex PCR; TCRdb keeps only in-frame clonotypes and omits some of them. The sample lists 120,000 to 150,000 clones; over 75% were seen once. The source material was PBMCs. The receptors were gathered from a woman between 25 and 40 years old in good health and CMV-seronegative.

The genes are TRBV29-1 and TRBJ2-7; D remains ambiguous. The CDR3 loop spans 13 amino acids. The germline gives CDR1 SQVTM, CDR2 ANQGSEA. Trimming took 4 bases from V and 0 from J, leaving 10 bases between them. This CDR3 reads CSVGQTLSYEQYF. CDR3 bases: TGCAGCGTTGGGCAAACCCTCTCCTACGAGCAGTACTTC.

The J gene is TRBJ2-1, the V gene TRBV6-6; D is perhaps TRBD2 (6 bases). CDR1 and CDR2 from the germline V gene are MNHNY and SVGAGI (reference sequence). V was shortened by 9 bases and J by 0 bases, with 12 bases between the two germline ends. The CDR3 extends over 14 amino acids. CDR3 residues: CASQDGSSYNEQFF. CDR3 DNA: TGTGCCAGTCAGGACGGGAGCTCCTACAATGAGCAGTTCTTC.

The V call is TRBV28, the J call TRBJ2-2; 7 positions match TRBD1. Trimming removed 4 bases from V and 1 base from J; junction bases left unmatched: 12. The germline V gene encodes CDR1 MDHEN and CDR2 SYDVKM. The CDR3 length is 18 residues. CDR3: CASSSSHPGTVNTGELFF. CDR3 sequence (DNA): TGTGCCAGCAGTTCCTCCCATCCCGGGACAGTGAACACCGGGGAGCTGTTTTTT.

CDR3: CAISASNTEAFF. Written as DNA, the CDR3 is TGTGCCATCAGTGCTTCGAACACTGAAGCTTTCTTT. The chain uses TRBV10-3 and TRBJ1-1; D is uncertain. The CDR3 has 12 amino acids. Trimming took 4 bases from V and 1 from J, leaving 4 bases between them. From germline, CDR1 is ENHRY and CDR2 SYGVKD.

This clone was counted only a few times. The CDR3 loop reads CASSLGQGLPYEQYF. In DNA, the CDR3 is TGTGCCAGCAGCTTAGGCCAGGGGCTCCCCTACGAGCAGTACTTC. The V call is TRBV7-6, the J call TRBJ2-7; D is possibly TRBD1 (6 bases). The germline CDR1 and CDR2 sequences are SGHVS and FNYEAQ. This CDR3 contains 15 residues. The ends were cut back, 1 base at V and 2 bases at J, with 12 bases in the middle.

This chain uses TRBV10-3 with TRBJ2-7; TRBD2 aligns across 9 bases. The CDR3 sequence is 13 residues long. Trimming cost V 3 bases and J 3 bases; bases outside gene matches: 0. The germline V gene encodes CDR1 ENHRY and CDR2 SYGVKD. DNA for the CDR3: TGTGCCATCAGTGAAGCGGGGGGCTACGAGCAGTACTTC. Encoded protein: CAISEAGGYEQYF.

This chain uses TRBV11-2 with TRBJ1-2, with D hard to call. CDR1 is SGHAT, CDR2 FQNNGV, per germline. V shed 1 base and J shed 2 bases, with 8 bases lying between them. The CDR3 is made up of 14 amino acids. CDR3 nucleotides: TGTGCCAGCAGCTTAGTGGCAGGAAACTATGGCTACACCTTC. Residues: CASSLVAGNYGYTF.

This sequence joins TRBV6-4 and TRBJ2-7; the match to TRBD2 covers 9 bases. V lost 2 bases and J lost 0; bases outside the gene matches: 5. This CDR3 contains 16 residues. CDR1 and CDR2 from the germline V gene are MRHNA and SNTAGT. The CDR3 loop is CASSDGTSSSSYEQYF. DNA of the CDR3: TGTGCCAGCAGTGACGGGACTAGCTCGAGCTCCTACGAGCAGTACTTC.

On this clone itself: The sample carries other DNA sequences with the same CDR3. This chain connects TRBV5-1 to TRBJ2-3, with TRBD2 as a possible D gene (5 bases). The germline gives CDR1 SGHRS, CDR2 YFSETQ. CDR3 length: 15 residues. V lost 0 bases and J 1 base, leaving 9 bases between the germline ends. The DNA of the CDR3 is TGCGCCAGCAGCTTGGGGGGAGTCGGCACAGATACGCAGTATTTT. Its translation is CASSLGGVGTDTQYF.

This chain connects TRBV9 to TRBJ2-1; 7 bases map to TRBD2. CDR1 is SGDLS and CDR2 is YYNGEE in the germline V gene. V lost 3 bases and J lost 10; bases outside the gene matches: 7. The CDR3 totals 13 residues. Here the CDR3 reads CASSASPAGEQFF. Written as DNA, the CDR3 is TGTGCCAGCAGCGCCTCTCCAGCGGGAGAGCAGTTCTTC. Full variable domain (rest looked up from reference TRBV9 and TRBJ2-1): DSGVTQTPKHLITATGQRVTLRCSPRSGDLSVYWYQQSLDQGLQFLIQYYNGEERAKGNILERFSAQQFPDLHSELNLSSLELGDSALYFCASSASPAGEQFFGPGTRLTVL.